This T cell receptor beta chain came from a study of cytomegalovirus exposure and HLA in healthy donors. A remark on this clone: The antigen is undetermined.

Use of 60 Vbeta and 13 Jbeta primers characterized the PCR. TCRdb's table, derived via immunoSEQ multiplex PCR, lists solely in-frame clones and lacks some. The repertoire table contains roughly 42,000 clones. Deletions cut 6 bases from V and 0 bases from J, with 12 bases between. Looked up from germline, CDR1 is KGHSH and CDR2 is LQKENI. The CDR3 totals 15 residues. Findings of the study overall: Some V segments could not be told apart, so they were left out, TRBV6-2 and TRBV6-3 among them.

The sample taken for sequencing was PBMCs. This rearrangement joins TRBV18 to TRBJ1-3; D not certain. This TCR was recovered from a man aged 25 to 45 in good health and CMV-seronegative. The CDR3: CASSPRGLSGNTIYF. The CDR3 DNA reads TGTGCCAGCTCCCCGAGAGGGCTCTCTGGAAACACCATATATTTT.